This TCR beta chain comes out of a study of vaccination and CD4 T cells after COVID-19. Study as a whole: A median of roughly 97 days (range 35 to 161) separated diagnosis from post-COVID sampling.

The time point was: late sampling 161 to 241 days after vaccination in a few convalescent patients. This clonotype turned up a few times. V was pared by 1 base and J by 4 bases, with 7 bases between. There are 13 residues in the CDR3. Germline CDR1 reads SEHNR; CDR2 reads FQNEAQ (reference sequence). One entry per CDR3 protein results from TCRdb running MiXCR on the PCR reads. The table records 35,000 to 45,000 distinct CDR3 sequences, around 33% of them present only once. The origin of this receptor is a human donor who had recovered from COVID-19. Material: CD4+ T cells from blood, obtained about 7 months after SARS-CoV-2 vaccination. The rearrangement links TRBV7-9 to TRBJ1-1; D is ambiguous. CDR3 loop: CASSLERVTEAFF. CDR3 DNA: TGTGCCAGCAGCTTAGAGAGGGTCACTGAAGCTTTCTTT.